Listed here is a single T cell receptor beta chain. The CDR3 contains 16 residues. Germline trimming cut 8 bases from V and 0 bases from J; bases unmatched to any gene: 6. Germline loops: CDR1 MDHEN, CDR2 SYDVKM. This entry belongs to a study of blood T cell repertoires in COVID-19. Study information: Some COVID-19 samples were acute and others convalescent; all came from the United States, Italy and Spain. Sample material is recorded as cDNA or gDNA derived from T cells, B-cell-depleted T cells, or PBMCs.

How the authors handled the data: Amplification of reference gene primers was used by the study to estimate nucleated cell counts. The assay was immunoSEQ multiplex PCR, and TCRdb's table has in-frame clones only and misses some. D and trimming come from the DNA, and the V and J calls and clone size come from that table. The profile shows 200,000 to 250,000 clones, 86% of them singletons. This sequence was found in a man in his 60s with acute or convalescent COVID-19. V is TRBV28 and J is TRBJ1-3, with 11 bases lining up with TRBD1. The sequencing input was peripheral blood. CDR3 region: CASLGDRGASGNTIYF. In nucleotides, the CDR3 is TGTGCCAGCCTTGGGGACAGGGGGGCCTCTGGAAACACCATATATTTT.